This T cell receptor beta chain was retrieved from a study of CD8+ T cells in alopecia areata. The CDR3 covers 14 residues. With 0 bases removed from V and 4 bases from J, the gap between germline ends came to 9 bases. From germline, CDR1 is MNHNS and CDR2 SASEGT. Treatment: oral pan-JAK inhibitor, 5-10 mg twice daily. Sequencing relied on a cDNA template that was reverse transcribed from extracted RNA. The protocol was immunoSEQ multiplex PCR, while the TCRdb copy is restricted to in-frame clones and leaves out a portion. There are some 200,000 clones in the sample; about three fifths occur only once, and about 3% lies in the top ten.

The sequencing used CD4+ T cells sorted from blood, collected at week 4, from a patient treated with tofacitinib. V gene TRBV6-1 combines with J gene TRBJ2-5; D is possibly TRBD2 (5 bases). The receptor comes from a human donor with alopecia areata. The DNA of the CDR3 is TGTGCCAGCAGTGAAGCGCGGGCACGAGAGACCCAGTACTTC. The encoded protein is CASSEARARETQYF.